The T cell receptor beta chain under discussion was sequenced for a study of Graves' ophthalmopathy and Graves' hyperthyroidism. As for the study in general: Peripheral blood sampling occurred at initial diagnosis, before any treatment. Overall study results and limits: A model of 13 signatures distinguished ophthalmopathy from stable hyperthyroidism at roughly 86% sensitivity and nearly 83% specificity.

This clonotype was recorded a few times. Its specificity is unknown. The authors amplified TCR beta CDR3 regions, and they did so from RNA transcripts for repertoire sequencing. Investigators did first-round RT-PCR with HTBI primers, then second-round multiplex PCR. TCRdb called the multiplex PCR reads again in MiXCR, with one record for every CDR3 protein. This sample has about 620,000 distinct CDR3 sequences, with approximately 22% found just once. Per germline, CDR1 SNHLY and CDR2 FYNNEI. This CDR3 contains 14 residues. The V end lost 8 bases, the J end lost 0 bases, and 14 bases lay between the germline ends. Diagnosis used clinical symptoms, serum thyroxine, TRAb, thyroid ultrasound and orbital computed tomography.

Material for sequencing was peripheral blood. The TCR sequence derives from a woman younger than 35 with stable Graves' hyperthyroidism. Some clones in this sample may be carry-over from other donors' samples. This sequence joins TRBV2 and TRBJ2-7; D is perhaps TRBD2 (5 bases). The CDR3 spells CASLLGLASYEQYF. The CDR3 coding sequence is TGTGCCAGCCTTCTCGGACTCGCCTCCTACGAGCAGTACTTC.